The clone carrying this T cell receptor beta chain showed up many times. This record belongs to a study of blood T cells in healthy people across ages. The CDR3 spans 16 residues. The germline V and J ends were trimmed by 4 bases and 1 base, with 17 bases remaining between them. The germline gives CDR1 MNHEY, CDR2 SVGEGT. Combining a sample-barcoded 5' primer with a J-beta primer mix, a second PCR ran for roughly 6 to 11 cycles. TCRdb called the 5' RACE reads again in MiXCR, with one record for every CDR3 protein. The top ten hold 9.5% to 13% of the sample, which has 800,000 to 950,000 distinct CDR3 sequences, about 29% seen once. The data were also submitted as part of a second study, on T cells of mothers and their children.

The sequence came from a middle-aged woman in good health. Sequencing used blood. The V and J genes are TRBV6-2 or TRBV6-3 and TRBJ2-7; D may match TRBD1 or TRBD2 (6 bases each). The CDR3 loop reads CASSSADGGQSYEQYF. The CDR3 bases are TGTGCCAGCAGTTCCGCCGATGGGGGGCAATCCTACGAGCAGTACTTC.